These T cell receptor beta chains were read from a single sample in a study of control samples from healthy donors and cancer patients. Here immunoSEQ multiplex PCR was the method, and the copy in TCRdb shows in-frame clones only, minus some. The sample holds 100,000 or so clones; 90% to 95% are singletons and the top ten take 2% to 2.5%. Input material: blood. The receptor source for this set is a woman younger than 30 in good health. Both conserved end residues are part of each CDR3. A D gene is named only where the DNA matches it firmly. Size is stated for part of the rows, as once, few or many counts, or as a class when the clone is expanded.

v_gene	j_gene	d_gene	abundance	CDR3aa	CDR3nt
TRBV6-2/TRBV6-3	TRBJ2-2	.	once	CASSYFAGPNTGELFF	TGTGCCAGCAGTTACTTTGCGGGTCCAAACACCGGGGAGCTGTTTTTT
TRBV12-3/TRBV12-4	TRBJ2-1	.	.	CASSLKLGQFF	TGTGCCAGCAGTTTAAAGTTAGGGCAGTTCTTC
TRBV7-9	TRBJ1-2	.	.	CASSLDGPQILSYGYTF	TGTGCCAGCAGCTTAGACGGACCCCAGATTCTTAGCTATGGCTACACCTTC
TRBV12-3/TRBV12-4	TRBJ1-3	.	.	CASSQGRSIYF	TGTGCCAGCAGTCAGGGGCGCTCCATATATTTT
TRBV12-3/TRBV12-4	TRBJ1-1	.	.	CASTVGTEAFF	TGTGCCAGCACCGTGGGAACTGAAGCTTTCTTT
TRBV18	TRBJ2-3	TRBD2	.	CASSPLGLAGGADTQYF	TGTGCCAGCTCACCACTGGGGCTAGCGGGGGGAGCAGATACGCAGTATTTT
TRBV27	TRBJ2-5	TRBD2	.	CASSPTGLVGKTQYF	TGTGCCAGCAGTCCGACGGGACTAGTGGGGAAGACCCAGTACTTC
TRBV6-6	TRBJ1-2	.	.	CASSAGGGYTF	TGTGCCAGCAGTGCCGGAGGAGGCTACACCTTC
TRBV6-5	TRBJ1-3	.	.	CASTVVNSGNTIYF	TGTGCCAGCACGGTAGTGAACTCTGGAAACACCATATATTTT
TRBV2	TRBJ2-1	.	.	CASSLPGANEQFF	TGTGCCAGCAGCCTCCCCGGGGCCAATGAGCAGTTCTTC
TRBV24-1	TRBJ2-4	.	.	CATRTLEVLLAKNIQYF	TGTGCCACCAGAACCTTAGAGGTTTTACTAGCCAAAAACATTCAGTACTTC
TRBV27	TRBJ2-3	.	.	CASSPPWGSITDTQYF	TGTGCCAGCAGTCCTCCCTGGGGTTCTATCACAGATACGCAGTATTTT
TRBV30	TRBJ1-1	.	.	CAWSVLGNTEAFF	TGTGCCTGGAGTGTACTCGGGAACACTGAAGCTTTCTTT
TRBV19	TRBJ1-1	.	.	CASINRVNTEAFF	TGTGCCAGTATCAACAGAGTCAACACTGAAGCTTTCTTT
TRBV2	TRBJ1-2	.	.	CASSGNYGYTF	TGTGCCAGCAGTGGTAACTATGGCTACACCTTC
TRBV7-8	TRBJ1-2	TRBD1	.	CASSLVVGTATYGYTF	TGTGCCAGCAGCTTAGTTGTAGGGACAGCAACCTATGGCTACACCTTC
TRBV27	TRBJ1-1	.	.	CASSQVGSTGLSEAFF	TGTGCCAGCAGCCAAGTGGGGTCAACAGGGTTATCTGAAGCTTTCTTT
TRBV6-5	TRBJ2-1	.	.	CASSYGGLGEQFF	TGTGCCAGCAGTTACGGAGGGTTGGGTGAGCAGTTCTTC
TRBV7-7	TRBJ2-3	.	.	CASSLLRGDTQYF	TGTGCCAGCAGCCTCCTCAGGGGAGATACGCAGTATTTT